This TCR beta chain stems from a study of post-analysis software for immune sequencing data. Study results and limitations: Controls showed lower frequencies than patients for five or six TRBV segments, and TRBV5-6, TRBV5-1 and TRBV20-1 were among these. Relative to controls, patients with multiple sclerosis showed significantly lower normalized Chao1 diversity.

Trimming took 7 bases from V and 2 from J; bases not matched to a gene: 10. This CDR3 is 16 amino acids long. Included in the TCR beta cDNA libraries were unique molecular identifiers. Each batch of roughly 0.9 to 10 million T cells produced roughly 0.5 million cDNA molecules. TCRdb recomputed calls from the PCR reads with MiXCR, one row per CDR3 protein. This sample has about 770,000 distinct CDR3 sequences, with just over 45% found just once. This clonotype has just a few counts. Its antigen remains unidentified. The clonotype was recovered from a girl under 18 with multiple sclerosis. The rearrangement joins TRBV12-3 or TRBV12-4 to TRBJ2-1; 8 nucleotides align to TRBD2. The material sequenced was blood. The CDR3 coding sequence is TGTGCCAGCACCTCGATACTAGCGGCGGCCTACAATGAGCAGTTCTTC. Translating gives CASTSILAAAYNEQFF.